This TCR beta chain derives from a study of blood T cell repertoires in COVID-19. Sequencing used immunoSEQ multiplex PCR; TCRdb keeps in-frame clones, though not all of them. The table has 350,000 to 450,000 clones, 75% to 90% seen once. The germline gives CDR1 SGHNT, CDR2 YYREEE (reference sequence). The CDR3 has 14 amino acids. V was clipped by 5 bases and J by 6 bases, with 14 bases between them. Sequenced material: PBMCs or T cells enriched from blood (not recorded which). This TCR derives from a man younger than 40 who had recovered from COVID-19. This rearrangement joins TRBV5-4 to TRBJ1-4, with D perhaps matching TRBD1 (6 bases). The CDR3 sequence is CASRAGTKDEKLFF. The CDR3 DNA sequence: TGTGCCAGCAGAGCCGGGACAAAGGATGAAAAACTGTTTTTT. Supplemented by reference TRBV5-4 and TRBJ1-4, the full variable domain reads ETGVTQSPTHLIKTRGQQVTLRCSSQSGHNTVSWYQQALGQGPQFIFQYYREEENGRGNFPPRFSGLQFPNYSSELNVNALELDDSALYLCASRAGTKDEKLFFGSGTQLSVL.